This T cell receptor (beta chain) comes out of a study of blood T cell repertoires in COVID-19. Study-wide context: From the United States, Italy and Spain came samples of acute and convalescent COVID-19. PBMCs, B-cell-depleted T cells, or T cells provided the cDNA or gDNA that made up the material.

As handled by the study authors: Scientists estimated how many nucleated cells there were by amplifying reference gene primers. TCRdb keeps only in-frame clones here, not all; method: immunoSEQ multiplex PCR. That table gives V, J and clone size, and the DNA gave D and trimming. The data hold approximately 240,000 clones, with roughly 80% observed a single time. This receptor was identified in a woman over 75 with active or convalescent COVID-19. Source material: peripheral blood.

Here the CDR3 DNA reads TGTGCCAGCAGCGCCCGGGACAGATACTACGAGCAGTACTTC. Its protein product is CASSARDRYYEQYF. The J gene is TRBJ2-7, the V gene TRBV7-9; 7 bases are a match to TRBD1. J was trimmed by 3 bases and V by 5 bases; bases with no gene match: 7. The CDR3 extends over 14 amino acids. The V gene's germline CDR1 is SEHNR and CDR2 FQNEAQ (reference sequence).